Sequencing of this T cell receptor (beta chain) was carried out in a study of cytomegalovirus exposure and HLA in healthy donors. Details on this clone: Its specificity is not known.

13 Jbeta primers and 60 Vbeta primers were used for the PCR. TCRdb's copy holds only in-frame clones and misses some; the assay was immunoSEQ multiplex PCR. The table includes about 83,000 clones, roughly 79% detected once. CDR1 is SGHTA, CDR2 FQGNSA, per germline. Trimming pared 1 base from V and 2 bases from J, leaving 21 bases between. The length of the CDR3 is 19 residues. Study-level findings and limits: Among the sequence variants, a highly shared cluster was likely an artifact of sequencing. A later analysis linked a missense DCLRE1C variant to TCR beta V- and J-gene trimming. More than 15,000 TCR beta sequences were associated with HLA alleles at 0.05 false discovery rate in a later analysis.

Sequenced material: PBMCs. The TCR sequence derives from a man younger than 30 in good health and CMV-seropositive. This chain links TRBV7-2 with TRBJ2-1; TRBD1 might be the D (5 bases). CDR3 nucleotides: TGTGCCAGCAGCTTAGGTTTTTGGAAACAGGCTAACCCCTACAATGAGCAGTTCTTC. Protein: CASSLGFWKQANPYNEQFF.